These 18 T cell receptor beta chains were all obtained from the same sample, sequenced in a study of CD8 T cells in ankylosing spondylitis. The study's findings and limits: What seemed typical of ankylosing spondylitis blood was a TCR beta motif built from several highly homologous variants.

TCRdb re-called the 5' RACE reads with MiXCR, one entry per CDR3 protein. The sample yields more than 650,000 distinct CDR3 sequences, roughly 10% seen once. Their target antigens are unknown. Sequenced sample: blood, either unsorted or a sorted T cell fraction (not recorded which). Receptors were obtained from a male donor with ankylosing spondylitis.

V and J are TRBV28 and TRBJ2-5, with D unresolved. The germline V gene has CDR1 MDHEN and CDR2 SYDVKM. The ends were cut back, 2 bases at V and 3 bases at J, with 10 bases in the middle. This CDR3 is 14 amino acids long. The CDR3 spells CASSLPRVEETQYF. Written as DNA, the CDR3 is TGTGCCAGCAGTTTACCTCGGGTTGAAGAGACCCAGTACTTC.

The CDR3: CSARRPLTSGRVEQFF. Here the CDR3 DNA reads TGCAGTGCTAGAAGACCCCTGACTAGCGGGAGGGTTGAGCAGTTCTTC. This rearrangement joins TRBV20-1 to TRBJ2-1; TRBD2 matches 14 bases. The CDR3 totals 16 residues. Germline V gene lookup returns CDR1 DFQATT and CDR2 SNEGSKA (reference sequence). The V segment lost 2 bases and the J segment 9 bases; nucleotides outside the gene matches: 9.

The chain couples TRBV2 to TRBJ2-5, with D unclear. Trimming removed 7 bases from V and 1 base from J, with 7 bases in between. The germline CDR1 and CDR2 sequences are SNHLY and FYNNEI. This CDR3 is 12 amino acids long. CDR3 in DNA: TGTGCCAGCATAAGGGCCCAAGAGACCCAGTACTTC. The encoded protein is CASIRAQETQYF.

This clonotype was detected only a few times. V is TRBV10-3 and J is TRBJ1-2; perhaps TRBD1 as D (5 bases). The CDR3 has 14 residues. V gave up 11 bases and J gave up 8 bases, with 24 bases separating them. The germline V gene has CDR1 ENHRY and CDR2 SYGVKD. CDR3 sequence: CASYPGLSPGGYTF. CDR3 nucleotides: TGTGCCTCCTACCCGGGACTCTCTCCTGGCGGCTACACCTTC.

This clonotype was found many times. The CDR3 sequence: CASRAGTNTGELFF. For the CDR3, the DNA is TGTGCCAGCAGGGCGGGCACGAACACCGGGGAGCTGTTTTTT. The rearrangement uses TRBV12-3 or TRBV12-4 and TRBJ2-2, with a weak D call TRBD2 (5 bases). Trimming shortened V by 6 bases and J by 0 bases, and 8 bases separated the two germline ends. The CDR3 covers 14 residues.

This chain links TRBV30 with TRBJ2-6; 8 bases map to TRBD1. The CDR3 is 16 residues long. V shed 4 bases, J shed 3 bases, and the junction held 8 bases outside the gene matches. Per the germline V gene, CDR1 is GTSNPN and CDR2 is SVGIG (reference sequence). The CDR3: CAWNPGRGLGANVLTF. The CDR3 coding sequence is TGTGCCTGGAACCCGGGCAGGGGGCTTGGGGCCAACGTCCTGACTTTC.

This clonotype was seen more than once but under ten times. The chain employs TRBV4-3 and TRBJ2-2; D is uncertain. Deletions cut 4 bases from V and 5 bases from J, with 11 bases between. The CDR3 is made up of 14 amino acids. In germline, CDR1 is LGHNA, CDR2 YSLEER. CDR3 DNA: TGCGCCAGCAGCCCCCTCGAAGGAACCGGGGAGCTGTTTTTT. It specifies CASSPLEGTGELFF.

The rearrangement uses TRBV20-1 and TRBJ1-5; D remains ambiguous. This CDR3 has 14 residues. V dropped 1 base and J dropped 0 bases, with 7 bases sitting between them. From germline, CDR1 is DFQATT and CDR2 SNEGSKA (reference sequence). CDR3 in amino acids: CSARVRHSNQPQHF. The CDR3 region has the DNA TGCAGTGCTAGAGTCAGGCATAGCAATCAGCCCCAGCATTTT.

This sequence joins TRBV28 and TRBJ2-5, with 8 bases fitting TRBD1. The J segment lost 5 bases and the V segment lost 3 bases, leaving 8 bases of the junction unmatched. The germline V gene has CDR1 MDHEN and CDR2 SYDVKM. The length of the CDR3 is 15 residues. The CDR3 DNA sequence: TGTGCCAGCAGTTTGACAGGGGTACCGGAGGAGACCCAGTACTTC. Protein product: CASSLTGVPEETQYF.

This clonotype has a count of ten or more. This chain uses TRBV6-6 with TRBJ1-1; D remains unclear. V lost 8 bases and J lost 6, with 16 bases in between. Germline CDR1 is MNHNY and CDR2 is SVGAGI (reference sequence). The CDR3 length is 13 residues. CDR3 in DNA: TGTGCCAGCTTTAGGGAAGATGTGGCTGAAGCTTTCTTT. The encoded protein is CASFREDVAEAFF.

This clonotype came up many times. This chain uses TRBV5-1 with TRBJ2-1; possible D gene TRBD1, 5 bases. V lost 0 bases and J 7 bases, leaving 17 bases between the germline ends. CDR3 length: 16 residues. CDR1 and CDR2 (germline): SGHRS, YFSETQ. CDR3 sequence (DNA): TGCGCCAGCAGCTTGGTTTCCCCAATGGGGCTAAATGAGCAGTTCTTC. Translation gives CASSLVSPMGLNEQFF.

The V and J genes are TRBV10-2 and TRBJ1-2, with 8 bases that match TRBD1. The CDR3 has 15 residues. The germline CDR1 and CDR2 sequences are WSHSY and SAAADI. With V trimmed by 4 bases and J by 8 bases, 12 bases remained unmatched. As DNA, the CDR3 is TGCGCCAGCAGTGGGACAGGGTCGGGCCTGGGAGGCTACACCTTC. This gives the protein CASSGTGSGLGGYTF.

The chain couples TRBV7-2 to TRBJ1-2, with unresolved D. The CDR3 length is 15 residues. The V and J ends lost 1 base and 3 bases respectively, with 12 bases between them. Germline V gives CDR1 SGHTA, CDR2 FQGNSA. The CDR3 protein is CASSLGPADYYGYTF. The CDR3 bases are TGTGCCAGCAGCTTAGGTCCCGCGGATTACTATGGCTACACCTTC.

This clonotype was counted only a few times. The chain carries TRBV7-2 and TRBJ2-7; weak D call: TRBD2 (6 bases). Germline V lookup: CDR1 SGHTA, CDR2 FQGNSA. V was clipped by 4 bases and J by 0 bases, with 13 bases between them. This CDR3 has 15 amino acids. Here the CDR3 reads CASSSRDLSSYEQYF. DNA for the CDR3: TGTGCCAGCAGCTCCCGGGACTTAAGCTCCTACGAGCAGTACTTC.

This clonotype has at least ten counts. The J gene is TRBJ2-7, the V gene TRBV25-1; D is ambiguous. This CDR3 comprises 13 residues. CDR1 and CDR2 from the germline V gene are MGHDK and SYGVNS. V lost 0 bases to trimming and J lost 3 bases, with 6 bases between them. CDR3 sequence reads: CASSEYSGYEQYF. DNA for the CDR3: TGTGCCAGCAGTGAATATTCTGGCTACGAGCAGTACTTC.

This sequence joins TRBV7-9 and TRBJ1-5; D is unclear. CDR3 size: 14 residues. V lost 5 bases, J lost 4 bases, and 12 bases lay in between. CDR1 SEHNR and CDR2 FQNEAQ come from the germline V gene (reference sequence). As DNA, the CDR3 is TGTGCCAGCAGCCGAGGGCTGCCAAATCAGCCCCAGCATTTT. This encodes CASSRGLPNQPQHF.

There are a few counts of this clonotype. The chain recombines TRBV27 with TRBJ1-5; 10 nucleotides line up with TRBD1. The CDR3 length is 17 residues. Trimming cost V 10 bases and J 2 bases; bases outside gene matches: 14. From germline, CDR1 is MNHEY and CDR2 SMNVEV (reference sequence). CDR3 residues: CATPGDRGQEGNQPQHF. The CDR3 coding sequence is TGTGCCACCCCCGGGGACAGGGGCCAGGAGGGCAATCAGCCCCAGCATTTT.

Turning to this clonotype: At one end, the junction sequence differs from germline, possibly due to a read error. The CDR3: CCARDDTSGGTDTQYF. CDR3 nucleotide sequence: TGCTGTGCTAGAGATGACACTAGCGGCGGCACAGATACGCAGTATTTT. This sequence joins TRBV20-1 and TRBJ2-3; TRBD2 aligns across 8 bases. The CDR3 contains 16 residues. Germline V gene lookup returns CDR1 DFQATT and CDR2 SNEGSKA (reference sequence).